The clone carrying this T cell receptor (beta chain) was found once. Generated by immunoSEQ multiplex PCR, the TCRdb table keeps only in-frame clones and is missing some. The top ten hold about 12% of the sample, which has 3,100 or so clones, roughly 80% seen once. The source of the sample is a study of ipilimumab plus nivolumab after autologous stem cell transplantation. Germline CDR1 reads LGHNA; CDR2 reads YNFKEQ. V trimming: 4 bases; J trimming: 0 bases; junction bases outside the gene matches: 5. The CDR3 sequence is 17 residues long. Source: PBMCs, taken in a trial of ipilimumab plus nivolumab as post-transplant consolidation. The receptor was derived from a male donor with multiple myeloma. This chain links TRBV4-2 with TRBJ2-5; 13 bases match TRBD2. The DNA of the CDR3 is TGTGCCAGCAGCCCCACCGGGACTAGCGGGGACCAAGAGACCCAGTACTTC. It translates to CASSPTGTSGDQETQYF.